The rows below give T cell receptor beta chains drawn from one sample of a study of blood T cell repertoires in COVID-19. Clones were sequenced by immunoSEQ multiplex PCR, and TCRdb holds only the in-frame ones, with some missing. This sample yields approximately 280,000 clones, of which roughly 80% are seen a single time; about 1.5% belongs to the top ten. Source material: peripheral blood. These receptors were obtained from a human donor with COVID-19, enrolled during active disease. The donor label of this sample is uncertain. The CDR3 runs from the conserved cysteine through the conserved F or W. The order of the fields is V gene, clone size, D gene, J gene, CDR3 DNA, CDR3 protein. D genes are given only for firm matches. The size of a clone is reported for some rows only, either as once, few or many, or as a class for expanded clones.

>TRBV6-5|-|-|TRBJ1-3
TGTGCCAGCAGACAGGAGGGTTTACCTGGAAACACCATATATTTT
CASRQEGLPGNTIYF
>TRBV18|-|TRBD2|TRBJ2-7
TGTGCCAGCTCACTTGCGCCGGGACTAGCGGGAGTGTCCTACGAGCAGTACTTC
CASSLAPGLAGVSYEQYF
>TRBV5-1|few|TRBD2|TRBJ2-1
TGCGCCAGCAATCTAGCGGGGGGGAATGAGCAGTTCTTC
CASNLAGGNEQFF
>TRBV29-1|-|TRBD2|TRBJ2-5
TGCAGCGTTGAAGAACCCTCCCGGCGGGAGCATTCTCAAGAGACCCAGTACTTC
CSVEEPSRREHSQETQYF
>TRBV7-9|-|TRBD1|TRBJ1-6
TGTGCCAGCAGCCCCCGGGGGACAGGTCGGATCGGTTCACCCCTCCACTTT
CASSPRGTGRIGSPLHF
>TRBV7-2|-|TRBD2|TRBJ2-1
TGTACCAGCAGCTCTACCGGGACTAGCGGGAGGAATGAGCAGTTCTTC
CTSSSTGTSGRNEQFF
>TRBV18|-|TRBD1|TRBJ1-2
TGTGCCAGCTCAGAGGACAGGGTGGTTAACTATGGCTACACCTTC
CASSEDRVVNYGYTF
>TRBV7-3|-|TRBD2|TRBJ2-1
TGTGCCAGCAGCTGGAGTAGCGGGAGCTCCTACAATGAGCAGTTCTTC
CASSWSSGSSYNEQFF
>TRBV9|once|TRBD1|TRBJ2-1
TGTGCCAGCAGCCCGGCCGGGACAGGGGCCTACAATGAGCAGTTCTTC
CASSPAGTGAYNEQFF
>TRBV3-1/TRBV3-2|-|-|TRBJ2-7
TGTGCCAGCAGCCGGAACAGGCCTCCGAGCTCCTACGAGCAGTACTTC
CASSRNRPPSSYEQYF
>TRBV7-2|-|TRBD1|TRBJ2-3
TGTGCCAGCAGCCCACGTCCCAGGGGGATAGGCGCAGATACGCAGTATTTT
CASSPRPRGIGADTQYF
>TRBV5-1|-|TRBD1|TRBJ2-7
TGCGCCAGCAGCTTGGGACAGGGCCTCCTATCCTACGAGCAGTACTTC
CASSLGQGLLSYEQYF
>TRBV27|-|TRBD2|TRBJ2-7
TGTGCCAGCAGTAGCCTGGCGGGACTAGCGGGAGCTTCCTACGAGCAGTACTTC
CASSSLAGLAGASYEQYF
>TRBV19|-|-|TRBJ1-2
TGTGCCAGTACGTTGGGGGGAGCTAACTATGGCTACACCTTC
CASTLGGANYGYTF
>TRBV3-1/TRBV3-2|once|-|TRBJ2-1
TGTGCCAGCAGCCAAGTAACACAGGGACCTGACAATGAGCAGTTCTTC
CASSQVTQGPDNEQFF
>TRBV7-6|-|TRBD1|TRBJ2-2
TGTGCCAGCAGCTTAACCTTCCTAGGCAGGGGGATGGCGAACACCGGGGAGCTGTTTTTT
CASSLTFLGRGMANTGELFF
>TRBV28|-|TRBD1|TRBJ2-1
TGTGCCATCGATACAGGGGGGTCCTACAATGAGCAGTTCTTC
CAIDTGGSYNEQFF
>TRBV28|-|TRBD1|TRBJ1-1
TGTGCCAGCAGTTTGGACAGGGGCCACCCGAACACTGAAGCTTTCTTT
CASSLDRGHPNTEAFF
>TRBV5-4|-|TRBD2|TRBJ2-1
TGTGCCAGCAGCTTCGGTGGCGGGAGCTCCTACAATGAGCAGTTCTTC
CASSFGGGSSYNEQFF
>TRBV28|-|-|TRBJ1-2
TGTGCCAGCAGTTTAGTCCAGAACTATGGCTACACCTTC
CASSLVQNYGYTF
>TRBV28|-|-|TRBJ2-2
TGTGCCAGCAGGGGCCCTATCACCACCGGGGAGCTGTTTTTT
CASRGPITTGELFF
>TRBV7-2|-|-|TRBJ1-2
TGTGCCAGCAGCTCTAGGGGTGCTGCAGGGGACCCCGTCAGTGGTGGCTACACCTTC
CASSSRGAAGDPVSGGYTF